The 5 T cell receptor beta chains listed next were all sequenced from one sample in a study of T cell repertoires and HLA-DP antigens. Generated by immunoSEQ multiplex PCR, the TCRdb table keeps only in-frame clones and is missing some. The sample carries 65,000 to 95,000 clones, around 80% recorded once. The antigens for these receptors are not known. Sequencing was carried out using CD4+ T cells from PBMCs. The receptor set was obtained from a man between 60 and 75 years old in good health and CMV-seronegative.

About this clone itself: Within the sample, other DNA sequences also encode this same CDR3. In DNA form, the CDR3 reads TGTGCCAGCAGTGAACTGAGCTCTGGAAACACCATATATTTT. This codes for CASSELSSGNTIYF. J is TRBJ1-3 and V is TRBV6-1; D unresolved. The CDR3 consists of 14 residues. V was cut by 2 bases and J by 0 bases, with 5 bases left in between. Germline V gives CDR1 MNHNS, CDR2 SASEGT.

This clone has a handful of counts. The chain recombines TRBV7-6 with TRBJ1-1; possible D gene TRBD1, 6 bases. Germline V gene lookup returns CDR1 SGHVS and CDR2 FNYEAQ. The CDR3 loop spans 14 amino acids. The ends were cut back, 5 bases at V and 4 bases at J, with 14 bases in the middle. The CDR3 here is CASSQNQGSTEAFF. DNA of the CDR3: TGTGCCAGCAGCCAAAACCAGGGGAGCACTGAAGCTTTCTTT. Based on the CDR3 plus reference TRBV7-6 and TRBJ1-1, the full variable domain is GAGVSQSPRYKVTKRGQDVALRCDPISGHVSLYWYRQALGQGPEFLTYFNYEAQQDKSGLPNDRFSAERPEGSISTLTIQRTEQRDSAMYRCASSQNQGSTEAFFGQGTRLTVV.

This clone came up a few times. This chain joins TRBV7-7 and TRBJ2-2; 9 bases agree with TRBD2. V lost 2 bases to trimming and J lost 5 bases; unmatched junction nucleotides: 3. Germline V CDR1 and CDR2: SSHAT, FNYEAQ (reference sequence). This CDR3 is built from 15 residues. The CDR3 DNA follows: TGTGCCAGCAGCTTAAGTCTAGCGGGGACCGGGGAGCTGTTTTTT. Its protein is CASSLSLAGTGELFF.

V usage is TRBV28 and J usage is TRBJ1-4; D call uncertain. This CDR3 has 15 amino acids. Trimming took 3 bases from V and 2 from J, leaving 10 bases between them. Germline V gene lookup returns CDR1 MDHEN and CDR2 SYDVKM. CDR3 in amino acids: CASSFALATNEKLFF. As DNA, the CDR3 is TGTGCCAGCAGTTTCGCCCTGGCCACTAATGAAAAACTGTTTTTT.

This sequence joins TRBV7-2 and TRBJ2-5; possible D gene TRBD1, 5 bases. The V and J ends lost 4 bases and 3 bases respectively, with 15 bases between them. The CDR3 extends over 15 amino acids. Germline CDR1 SGHTA, CDR2 FQGNSA. The DNA of the CDR3 is TGTGCCAGCAGCTCTTTCGGGCAGGGCGAAGAGACCCAGTACTTC. Amino acids: CASSSFGQGEETQYF. Full variable domain (missing parts from reference TRBV7-2 and TRBJ2-5): GAGVSQSPSNKVTEKGKDVELRCDPISGHTALYWYRQSLGQGLEFLIYFQGNSAPDKSGLPSDRFSAERTGGSVSTLTIQRTQQEDSAVYLCASSSFGQGEETQYFGPGTRLLVL.